These 10 T cell receptor beta chains were all obtained from the same sample, sequenced in a study of shared clonotypes between healthy human individuals. Sequencing used immunoSEQ multiplex PCR; TCRdb keeps in-frame clones, though not all of them. The profile shows approximately 2.4 million clones, 90% to 96% of them singletons. Input material: naive CD4+ T cells sorted from blood. Noted subset: CD45RA+ positively selected. These receptors were obtained from a young man in good health.

This clone was recorded once. The same CDR3 also results from other DNA sequences found in this sample. The chain couples TRBV5-1 to TRBJ2-7; TRBD1 might be the D (5 bases). Germline values: CDR1 SGHRS, CDR2 YFSETQ. The CDR3 contains 14 residues. With 2 bases removed from V and 0 bases from J, the gap between germline ends came to 9 bases. The CDR3 here is CASSLPQGSYEQYF. In nucleotides, the CDR3 is TGCGCCAGCAGCTTACCCCAGGGCTCCTACGAGCAGTACTTC.

The gene calls are TRBV28 and TRBJ1-5; D is possibly TRBD1 (5 bases). V lost 8 bases to trimming and J lost 12 bases, with 17 bases between them. The CDR3 is made up of 12 amino acids. The germline V gene encodes CDR1 MDHEN and CDR2 SYDVKM. The CDR3 loop is CASQVYQGGQHF. The CDR3 DNA follows: TGTGCCAGCCAGGTTTATCAGGGAGGCCAGCATTTT.

The chain couples TRBV7-6 to TRBJ2-7; D is undetermined. The CDR3 loop spans 11 amino acids. Germline V gene sequence: CDR1 SGHVS, CDR2 FNYEAQ. V was cut by 5 bases and J by 7 bases, with 9 bases left in between. This CDR3 is CASSPGLEQYF. The CDR3 coding sequence is TGTGCCAGCAGCCCAGGCCTAGAGCAGTACTTC.

This clone was observed a few times. J is TRBJ2-3 and V is TRBV5-4; TRBD1 aligns across 7 bases. With 2 bases clipped from V and 2 bases from J, the junction kept 2 bases outside the gene matches. Germline CDR1 SGHNT, CDR2 YYREEE (reference sequence). CDR3 size: 14 residues. For the CDR3, the DNA is TGTGCCAGCAGCTTTGGACAGGTCACAGATACGCAGTATTTT. Its translation is CASSFGQVTDTQYF. The complete variable domain, with remaining parts taken from reference TRBV5-4 and TRBJ2-3, reads ETGVTQSPTHLIKTRGQQVTLRCSSQSGHNTVSWYQQALGQGPQFIFQYYREEENGRGNFPPRFSGLQFPNYSSELNVNALELDDSALYLCASSFGQVTDTQYFGPGTRLTVL.

V usage is TRBV18 and J usage is TRBJ2-3, with 11 bases that match TRBD1. With 2 bases clipped from V and 5 bases from J, the junction kept 9 bases outside the gene matches. From germline, CDR1 is KGHSH and CDR2 LQKENI. CDR3 length: 17 amino acids. Here the CDR3 reads CASSPKRSGTGGDTQYF. In DNA, the CDR3 is TGTGCCAGCTCACCAAAACGGAGTGGGACAGGGGGAGATACGCAGTATTTT.

Concerning this clone itself: This sample includes further DNA sequences coding for the same CDR3. The rearrangement joins TRBV5-1 to TRBJ1-1; no clear D. V lost 0 bases to trimming and J lost 0 bases, with 6 bases between them. The CDR3 runs to 14 residues. The germline V gene has CDR1 SGHRS and CDR2 YFSETQ. CDR3 DNA: TGCGCCAGCAGCTTGGCCGGCATGAACACTGAAGCTTTCTTT. Translated: CASSLAGMNTEAFF.

The chain is built from TRBV5-1 and TRBJ2-7; D gene uncertain. Germline assignment: CDR1 SGHRS and CDR2 YFSETQ. The CDR3 consists of 14 residues. Trimming shortened V by 0 bases and J by 4 bases, and 11 bases separated the two germline ends. The CDR3 is CASSLELNPYEQYF. CDR3 nucleotide sequence: TGCGCCAGCAGCTTGGAATTAAACCCTTACGAGCAGTACTTC.

V gene TRBV11-2 combines with J gene TRBJ1-1; 10 bases agree with TRBD1. There are 13 residues in the CDR3. The germline CDR1 and CDR2 sequences are SGHAT and FQNNGV. V lost 2 bases, J lost 11 bases, and 5 bases stayed unmatched. The DNA for the CDR3 is TGTGCCAGCAGCTTAAGACAGGGGGCATCGGCTTTCTTT. Its translation is CASSLRQGASAFF.

This chain links TRBV7-9 with TRBJ2-7, with no clear D. This CDR3 comprises 12 residues. Germline V CDR1 and CDR2: SEHNR, FQNEAQ (reference sequence). V lost 1 base, J lost 13 bases, and 14 bases lay in between. This CDR3 is CASSLGGFQAYF. The CDR3 bases are TGTGCCAGCAGCTTAGGTGGGTTTCAGGCTTACTTC.

The V and J genes are TRBV28 and TRBJ1-4; 8 nucleotides align to TRBD1. The CDR3 contains 14 residues. V dropped 4 bases and J dropped 6; count of bases not matched to a gene: 4. The germline CDR1 and CDR2 sequences are MDHEN and SYDVKM. The chain's CDR3 is CASSSGGRDEKLFF. Written as DNA, the CDR3 is TGTGCCAGCAGTTCAGGGGGCCGCGATGAAAAACTGTTTTTT.